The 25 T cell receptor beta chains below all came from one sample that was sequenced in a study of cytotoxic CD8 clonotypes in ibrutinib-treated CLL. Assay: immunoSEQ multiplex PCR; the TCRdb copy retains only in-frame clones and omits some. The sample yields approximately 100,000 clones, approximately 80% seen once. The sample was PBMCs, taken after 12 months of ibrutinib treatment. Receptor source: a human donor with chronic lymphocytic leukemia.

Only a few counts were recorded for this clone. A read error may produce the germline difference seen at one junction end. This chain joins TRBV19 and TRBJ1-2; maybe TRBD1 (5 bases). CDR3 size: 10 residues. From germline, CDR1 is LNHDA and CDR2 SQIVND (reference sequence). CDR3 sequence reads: CASVRGPNLF. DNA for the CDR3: TGTGCCAGTGTGAGGGGCCCGAACTTATTC.

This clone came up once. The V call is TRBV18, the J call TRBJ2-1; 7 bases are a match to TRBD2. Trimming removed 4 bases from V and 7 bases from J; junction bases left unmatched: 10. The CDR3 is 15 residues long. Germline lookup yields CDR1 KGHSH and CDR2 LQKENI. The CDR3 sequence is CASSLTREVRNEQFF. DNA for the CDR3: TGTGCCAGCTCACTTACCCGGGAGGTTAGAAATGAGCAGTTCTTC.

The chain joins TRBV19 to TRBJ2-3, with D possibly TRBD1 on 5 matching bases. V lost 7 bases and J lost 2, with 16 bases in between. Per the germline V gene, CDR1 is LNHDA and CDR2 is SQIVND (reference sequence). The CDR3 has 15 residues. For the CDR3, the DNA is TGTGCCAGTAATAGGGGCCGACAGACCACAGATACGCAGTATTTT. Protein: CASNRGRQTTDTQYF.

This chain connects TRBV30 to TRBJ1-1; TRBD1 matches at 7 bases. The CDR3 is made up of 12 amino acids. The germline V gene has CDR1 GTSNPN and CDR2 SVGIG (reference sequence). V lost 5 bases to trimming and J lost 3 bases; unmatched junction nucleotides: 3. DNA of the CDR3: TGTGCCTGGGGGGGACAGCACACTGAAGCTTTCTTT. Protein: CAWGGQHTEAFF. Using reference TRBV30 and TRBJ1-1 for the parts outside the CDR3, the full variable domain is SQTIHQWPATLVQPVGSPLSLECTVEGTSNPNLYWYRQAAGRGLQLLFYSVGIGQISSEVPQNLSASRPQDRQFILSSKKLLLSDSGFYLCAWGGQHTEAFFGQGTRLTVV.

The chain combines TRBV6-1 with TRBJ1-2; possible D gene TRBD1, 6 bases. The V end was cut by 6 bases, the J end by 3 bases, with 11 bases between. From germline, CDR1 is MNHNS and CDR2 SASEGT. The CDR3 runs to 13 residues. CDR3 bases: TGTGCCAGCAGAGAACAGGGTGACTATGGCTACACCTTC. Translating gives CASREQGDYGYTF.

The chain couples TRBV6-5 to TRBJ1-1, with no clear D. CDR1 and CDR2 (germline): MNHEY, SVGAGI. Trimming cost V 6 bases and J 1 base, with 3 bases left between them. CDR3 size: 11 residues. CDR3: CASRGNTEAFF. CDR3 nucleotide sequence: TGTGCCAGCAGGGGGAACACTGAAGCTTTCTTT.

The CDR3 loop reads CASIGLAGGLTDTQYF. The CDR3 DNA reads TGTGCCAGCATAGGCCTAGCGGGGGGGCTCACAGATACGCAGTATTTT. The chain couples TRBV2 to TRBJ2-3; 12 positions match TRBD2. The CDR3 consists of 16 residues. The J segment lost 2 bases and the V segment lost 7 bases, leaving 7 bases of the junction unmatched. Germline V gene lookup returns CDR1 SNHLY and CDR2 FYNNEI. The full variable domain, with the rest looked up from reference TRBV2 and TRBJ2-3, is EPEVTQTPSHQVTQMGQEVILRCVPISNHLYFYWYRQILGQKVEFLVSFYNNEISEKSEIFDDQFSVERPDGSNFTLKIRSTKLEDSAMYFCASIGLAGGLTDTQYFGPGTRLTVL.

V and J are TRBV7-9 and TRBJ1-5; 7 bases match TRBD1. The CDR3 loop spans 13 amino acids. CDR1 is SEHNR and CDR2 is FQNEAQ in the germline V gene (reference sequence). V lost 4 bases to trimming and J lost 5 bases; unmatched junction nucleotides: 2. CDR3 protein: CASSSGQHQPQHF. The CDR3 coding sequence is TGTGCCAGCAGCTCGGGACAGCATCAGCCCCAGCATTTT.

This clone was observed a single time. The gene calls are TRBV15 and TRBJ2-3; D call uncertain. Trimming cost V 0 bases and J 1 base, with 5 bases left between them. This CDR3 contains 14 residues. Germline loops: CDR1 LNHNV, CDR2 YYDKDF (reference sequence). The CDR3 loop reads CATSRDTGTDTQYF. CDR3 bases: TGTGCCACCAGCAGAGATACAGGCACAGATACGCAGTATTTT.

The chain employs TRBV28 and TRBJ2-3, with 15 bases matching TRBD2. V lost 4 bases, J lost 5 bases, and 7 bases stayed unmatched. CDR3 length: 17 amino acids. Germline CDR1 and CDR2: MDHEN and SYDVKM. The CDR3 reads CASSSPGLAGGRDTQYF. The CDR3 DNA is TGTGCCAGCAGTTCCCCGGGACTAGCGGGGGGACGAGATACGCAGTATTTT.

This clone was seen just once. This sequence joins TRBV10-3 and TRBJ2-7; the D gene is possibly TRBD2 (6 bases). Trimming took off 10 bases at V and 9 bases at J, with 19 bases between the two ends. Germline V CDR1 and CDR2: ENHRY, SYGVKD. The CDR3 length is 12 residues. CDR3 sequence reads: CATGEGAGGQYF. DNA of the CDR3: TGTGCCACCGGTGAGGGAGCCGGGGGGCAGTACTTC.

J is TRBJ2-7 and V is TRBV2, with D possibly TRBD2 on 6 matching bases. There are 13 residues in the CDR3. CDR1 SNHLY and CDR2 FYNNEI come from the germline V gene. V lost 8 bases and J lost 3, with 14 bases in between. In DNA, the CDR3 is TGTGCCAGCGCAAGACTAGTAAACTACGAGCAGTACTTC. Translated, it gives CASARLVNYEQYF.

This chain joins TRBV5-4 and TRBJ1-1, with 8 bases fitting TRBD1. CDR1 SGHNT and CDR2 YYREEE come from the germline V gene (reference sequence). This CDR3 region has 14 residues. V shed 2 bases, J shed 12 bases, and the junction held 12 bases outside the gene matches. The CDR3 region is CASSFPGGQGVTFF. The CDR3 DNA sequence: TGTGCCAGCAGCTTCCCTGGAGGACAGGGTGTAACTTTCTTT.

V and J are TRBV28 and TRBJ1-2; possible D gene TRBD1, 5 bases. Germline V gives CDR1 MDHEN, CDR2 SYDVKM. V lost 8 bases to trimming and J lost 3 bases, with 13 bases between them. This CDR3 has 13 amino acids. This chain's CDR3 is CASQGRRDYGYTF. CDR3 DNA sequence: TGTGCCAGCCAGGGCCGCCGTGACTATGGCTACACCTTC.

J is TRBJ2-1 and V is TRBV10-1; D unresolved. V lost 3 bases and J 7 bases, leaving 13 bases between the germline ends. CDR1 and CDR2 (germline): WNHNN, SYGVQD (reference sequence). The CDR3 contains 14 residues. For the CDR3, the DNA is TGCGCCAGCAGTGATCAGATAGCACGGAATGAGCAGTTCTTC. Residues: CASSDQIARNEQFF.

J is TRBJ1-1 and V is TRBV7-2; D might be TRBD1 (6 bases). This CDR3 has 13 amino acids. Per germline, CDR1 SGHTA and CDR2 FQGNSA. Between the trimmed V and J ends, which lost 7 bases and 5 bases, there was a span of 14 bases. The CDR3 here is CASTRGGRTEAFF. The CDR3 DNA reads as TGTGCCAGCACCCGTGGGGGGCGTACTGAAGCTTTCTTT.

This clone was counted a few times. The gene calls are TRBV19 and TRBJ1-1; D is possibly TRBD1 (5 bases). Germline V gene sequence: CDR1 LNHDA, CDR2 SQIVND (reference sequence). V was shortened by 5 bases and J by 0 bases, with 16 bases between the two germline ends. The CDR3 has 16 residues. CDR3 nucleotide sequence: TGTGCCAGTAGTCAATTCTCCAGGGCTATGAACACTGAAGCTTTCTTT. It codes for CASSQFSRAMNTEAFF. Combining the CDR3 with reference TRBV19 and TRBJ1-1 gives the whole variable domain DGGITQSPKYLFRKEGQNVTLSCEQNLNHDAMYWYRQDPGQGLRLIYYSQIVNDFQKGDIAEGYSVSREKKESFPLTVTSAQKNPTAFYLCASSQFSRAMNTEAFFGQGTRLTVV.

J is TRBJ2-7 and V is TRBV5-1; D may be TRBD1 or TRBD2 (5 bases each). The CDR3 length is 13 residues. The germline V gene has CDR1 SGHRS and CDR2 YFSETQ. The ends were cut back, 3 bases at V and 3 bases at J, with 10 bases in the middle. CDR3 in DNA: TGCGCCAGCAGCTCGGGACCTTTCTACGAGCAGTACTTC. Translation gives CASSSGPFYEQYF. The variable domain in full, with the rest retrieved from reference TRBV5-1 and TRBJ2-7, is KAGVTQTPRYLIKTRGQQVTLSCSPISGHRSVSWYQQTPGQGLQFLFEYFSETQRNKGNFPGRFSGRQFSNSRSEMNVSTLELGDSALYLCASSSGPFYEQYFGPGTRLTVT.

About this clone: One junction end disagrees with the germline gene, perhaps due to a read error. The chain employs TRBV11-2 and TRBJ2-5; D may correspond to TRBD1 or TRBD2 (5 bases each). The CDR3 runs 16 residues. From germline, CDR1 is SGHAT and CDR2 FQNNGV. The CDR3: CASSSRPGPPPETQYF. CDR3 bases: TGCGCCAGCAGCTCTCGCCCGGGACCTCCCCCGGAGACCCAGTACTTC. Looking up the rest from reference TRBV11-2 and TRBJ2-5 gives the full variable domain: EAGVAQSPRYKIIEKRQSVAFWCNPISGHATLYWYQQILGQGPKLLIQFQNNGVVDDSQLPKDRFSAERLKGVDSTLKIQPAKLEDSAVYLCASSSRPGPPPETQYFGPGTRLLVL.

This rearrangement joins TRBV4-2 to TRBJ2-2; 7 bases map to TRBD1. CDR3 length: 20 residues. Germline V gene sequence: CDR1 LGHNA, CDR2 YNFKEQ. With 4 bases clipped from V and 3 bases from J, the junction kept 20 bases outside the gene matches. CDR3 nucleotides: TGTGCCAGCAGCCGCCAAAGACAGGGTTTTGGTTCAGGGTACACCGGGGAGCTGTTTTTT. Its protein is CASSRQRQGFGSGYTGELFF.

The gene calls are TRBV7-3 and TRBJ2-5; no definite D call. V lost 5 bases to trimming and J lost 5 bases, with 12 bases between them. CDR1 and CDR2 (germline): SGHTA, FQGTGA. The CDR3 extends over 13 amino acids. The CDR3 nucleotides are TGTGCCAGCAGCCCCCGTGAGTGGGAGACCCAGTACTTC. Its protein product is CASSPREWETQYF. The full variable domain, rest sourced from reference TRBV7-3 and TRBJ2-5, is GAGVSQTPSNKVTEKGKYVELRCDPISGHTALYWYRQSLGQGPEFLIYFQGTGAADDSGLPNDRFFAVRPEGSVSTLKIQRTERGDSAVYLCASSPREWETQYFGPGTRLLVL.

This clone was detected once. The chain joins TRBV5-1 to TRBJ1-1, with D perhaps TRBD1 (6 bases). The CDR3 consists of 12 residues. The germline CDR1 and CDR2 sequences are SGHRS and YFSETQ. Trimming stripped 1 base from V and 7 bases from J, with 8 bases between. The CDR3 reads CASSLRGGEAFF. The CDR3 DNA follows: TGCGCCAGCAGCTTGAGAGGGGGTGAAGCTTTCTTT.

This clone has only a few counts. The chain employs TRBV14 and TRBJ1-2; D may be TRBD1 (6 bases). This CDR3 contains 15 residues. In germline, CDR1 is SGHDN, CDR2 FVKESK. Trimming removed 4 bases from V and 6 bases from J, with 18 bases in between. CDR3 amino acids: CASSLDDRRVNGYTF. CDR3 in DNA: TGTGCCAGCAGCCTGGACGACAGGCGCGTGAATGGCTACACCTTC.

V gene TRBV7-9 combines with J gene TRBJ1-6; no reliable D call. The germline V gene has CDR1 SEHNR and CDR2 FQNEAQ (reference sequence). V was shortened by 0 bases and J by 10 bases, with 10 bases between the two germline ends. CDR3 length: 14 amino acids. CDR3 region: CASSLAGSESPLHF. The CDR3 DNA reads TGTGCCAGCAGCTTAGCTGGTTCAGAATCACCCCTCCACTTT.

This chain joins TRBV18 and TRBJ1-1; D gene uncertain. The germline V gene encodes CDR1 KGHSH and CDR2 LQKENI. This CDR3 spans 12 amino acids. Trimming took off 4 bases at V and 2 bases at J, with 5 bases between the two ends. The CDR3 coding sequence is TGTGCCAGCTCACGCTCCAACACTGAAGCTTTCTTT. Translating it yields CASSRSNTEAFF.